This T cell receptor (delta chain) was recorded in a study of γδ T cells in repeated Plasmodium falciparum infection. Overall study: Donors were malaria-exposed Malian children or age- and gender-matched Australian children. Malian gammadelta TCRs were studied during no-transmission periods and across acute malaria episodes. Study-level points and caveats: Donors in Mali lived in a small rural village, largely one ethnic group.

Flow sorting of PBMC yielded separate Vgamma9/Vdelta2+ and Vdelta2-negative gammadelta T cell populations for bulk repertoire analysis. TCRdb re-called clones from the multiplex PCR reads via CATT. The sample consists of tens of thousands of delta-chain clones, around 2% of them appearing once. The CDR3 runs to 20 residues. The V segment lost 8 bases and the J segment 11 bases; nucleotides outside the gene matches: 31. CDR1 and CDR2 (germline): TSESDYY, QEAYKQQN. This clone turned up a few times. The antigen is not known. This DNA's translation and the protein TCRdb lists, from a much larger clone, do not match at residue 12, likely due to a read error; the protein shown is translated from the DNA.

Sequenced: gamma-delta T cells from blood. The TCR originated in a pool of human donors (malaria-infected and uninfected, not separated). The genes are TRAV38-2/DV8 and TRDJ1, with 12 nucleotides matching TRDD3. The CDR3, as DNA: TGTGCTTACGGAGGGAGCCTTCCTATGGCCATGACCTGGGGGATACGAAGGCTCATCTTT. It is translated as CAYGGSLPMAMTWGIRRLIF.